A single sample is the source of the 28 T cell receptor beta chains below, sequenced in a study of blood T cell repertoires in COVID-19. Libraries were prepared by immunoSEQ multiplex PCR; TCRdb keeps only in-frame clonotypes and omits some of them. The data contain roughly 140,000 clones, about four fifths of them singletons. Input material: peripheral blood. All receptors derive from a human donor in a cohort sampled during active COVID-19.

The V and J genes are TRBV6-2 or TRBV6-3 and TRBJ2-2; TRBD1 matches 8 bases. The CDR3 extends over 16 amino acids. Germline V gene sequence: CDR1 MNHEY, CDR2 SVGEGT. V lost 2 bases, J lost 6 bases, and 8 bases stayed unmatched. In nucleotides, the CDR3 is TGTGCCAGCAGTTACCCCAGGGGGCGATCCGCCGGGGAGCTGTTTTTT. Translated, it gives CASSYPRGRSAGELFF.

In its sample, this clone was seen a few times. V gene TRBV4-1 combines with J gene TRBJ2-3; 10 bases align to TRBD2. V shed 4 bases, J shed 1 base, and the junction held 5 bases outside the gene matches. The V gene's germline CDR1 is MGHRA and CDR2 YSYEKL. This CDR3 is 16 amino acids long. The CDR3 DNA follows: TGCGCCAGCAGCCGAGAGAGCGGGGGGGGCACAGATACGCAGTATTTT. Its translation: CASSRESGGGTDTQYF.

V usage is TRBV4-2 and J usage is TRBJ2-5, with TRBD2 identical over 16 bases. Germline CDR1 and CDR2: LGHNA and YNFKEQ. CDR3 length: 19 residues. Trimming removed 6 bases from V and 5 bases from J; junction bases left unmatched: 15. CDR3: CASRPSTGTSGGAVETQYF. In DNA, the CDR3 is TGTGCCAGCAGGCCAAGTACCGGGACTAGCGGGGGGGCCGTTGAGACCCAGTACTTC.

CDR3 nucleotide sequence: TGTGCCTGGAGTGTAGAGCAGGGGGTAAGGAATGAGCAGTTCTTC. Amino acid sequence: CAWSVEQGVRNEQFF. This sequence joins TRBV30 and TRBJ2-1, with 7 bases aligning to TRBD1. Germline CDR1 and CDR2: GTSNPN and SVGIG (reference sequence). J lost 7 bases, V lost 0 bases, and 9 bases had no gene match. This CDR3 has 15 amino acids.

As DNA, the CDR3 is TGTGCCAGCAGTGAATCCCGGACTAGCTGGGAGACCCAGTACTTC. It encodes CASSESRTSWETQYF. The genes are TRBV25-1 and TRBJ2-5; 8 nucleotides line up with TRBD2. This CDR3 spans 15 amino acids. Germline-derived CDR1 and CDR2 are MGHDK and SYGVNS. J gave up 5 bases and V 1 base, and 6 bases lay outside the gene matches.

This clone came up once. Here the CDR3 reads CASSLSVYEQYF. The CDR3 coding sequence is TGTGCCAGCAGCTTATCCGTTTACGAGCAGTACTTC. The chain joins TRBV7-9 to TRBJ2-7; D remains unclear. V was cut by 2 bases and J by 4 bases, with 6 bases left in between. The germline gives CDR1 SEHNR, CDR2 FQNEAQ (reference sequence). The CDR3 totals 12 residues.

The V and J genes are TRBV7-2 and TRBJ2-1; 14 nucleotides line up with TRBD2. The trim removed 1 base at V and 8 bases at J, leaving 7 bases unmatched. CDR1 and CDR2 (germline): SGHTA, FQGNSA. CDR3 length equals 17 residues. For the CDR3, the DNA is TGTGCCAGCAGCTTAGGCCCGACTAGCGGGGGGGCCCATGAGCAGTTCTTC. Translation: CASSLGPTSGGAHEQFF.

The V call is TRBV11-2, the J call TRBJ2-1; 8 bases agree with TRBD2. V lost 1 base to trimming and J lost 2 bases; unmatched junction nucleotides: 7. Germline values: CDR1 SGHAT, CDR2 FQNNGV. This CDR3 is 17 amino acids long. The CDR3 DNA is TGTGCCAGCAGCTTAGGGGTAGCGGGATCTACCTACAATGAGCAGTTCTTC. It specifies CASSLGVAGSTYNEQFF.

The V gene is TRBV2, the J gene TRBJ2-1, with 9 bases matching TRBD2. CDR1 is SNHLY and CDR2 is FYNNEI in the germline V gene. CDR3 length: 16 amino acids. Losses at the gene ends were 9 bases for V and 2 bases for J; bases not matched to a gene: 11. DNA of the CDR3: TGTGCCAGTGGAAGCGGGGGGTCGCCGACCTACAATGAGCAGTTCTTC. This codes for CASGSGGSPTYNEQFF.

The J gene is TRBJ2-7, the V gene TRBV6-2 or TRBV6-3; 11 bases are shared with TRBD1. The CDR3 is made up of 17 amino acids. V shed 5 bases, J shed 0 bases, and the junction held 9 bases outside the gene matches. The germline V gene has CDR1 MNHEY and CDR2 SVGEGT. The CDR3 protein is CASSPRDRGFISYEQYF. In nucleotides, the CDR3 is TGTGCCAGCAGTCCCCGGGACAGGGGGTTTATCTCCTACGAGCAGTACTTC.

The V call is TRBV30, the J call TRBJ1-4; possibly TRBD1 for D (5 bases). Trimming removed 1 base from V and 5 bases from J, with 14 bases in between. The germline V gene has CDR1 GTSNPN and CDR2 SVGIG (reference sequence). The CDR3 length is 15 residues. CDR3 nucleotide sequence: TGTGCCTGGAGTGCCGTGGCAGGGTCGAATGAAAAACTGTTTTTT. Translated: CAWSAVAGSNEKLFF.

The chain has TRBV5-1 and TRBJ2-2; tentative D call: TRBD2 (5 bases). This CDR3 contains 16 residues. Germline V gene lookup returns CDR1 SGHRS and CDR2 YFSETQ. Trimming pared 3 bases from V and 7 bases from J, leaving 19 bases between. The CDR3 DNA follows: TGCGCCAGCAGCTGGGGAGAACCGAGCCGGGGCGGGGAGCTGTTTTTT. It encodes CASSWGEPSRGGELFF. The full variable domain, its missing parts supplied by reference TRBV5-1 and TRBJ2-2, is KAGVTQTPRYLIKTRGQQVTLSCSPISGHRSVSWYQQTPGQGLQFLFEYFSETQRNKGNFPGRFSGRQFSNSRSEMNVSTLELGDSALYLCASSWGEPSRGGELFFGEGSRLTVL.

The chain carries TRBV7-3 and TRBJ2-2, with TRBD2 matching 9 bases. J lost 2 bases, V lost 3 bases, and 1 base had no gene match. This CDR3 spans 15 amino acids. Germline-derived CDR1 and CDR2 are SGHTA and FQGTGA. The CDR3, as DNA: TGTGCCAGCAGCTTTAGCGGGGGCAACACCGGGGAGCTGTTTTTT. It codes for CASSFSGGNTGELFF.

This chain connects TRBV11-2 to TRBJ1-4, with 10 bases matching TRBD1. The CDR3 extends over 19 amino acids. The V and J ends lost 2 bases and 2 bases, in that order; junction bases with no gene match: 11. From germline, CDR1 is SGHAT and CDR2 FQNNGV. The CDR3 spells CASSLPIRDRGVTNEKLFF. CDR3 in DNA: TGTGCCAGCAGCTTACCTATTCGGGACAGGGGAGTGACTAATGAAAAACTGTTTTTT.

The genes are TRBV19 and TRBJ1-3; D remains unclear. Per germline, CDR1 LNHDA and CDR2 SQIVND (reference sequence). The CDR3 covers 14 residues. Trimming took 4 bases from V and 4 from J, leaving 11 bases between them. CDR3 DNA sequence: TGTGCCAGTAGTACGGTCGTCTGGGGAAACACCATATATTTT. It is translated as CASSTVVWGNTIYF.

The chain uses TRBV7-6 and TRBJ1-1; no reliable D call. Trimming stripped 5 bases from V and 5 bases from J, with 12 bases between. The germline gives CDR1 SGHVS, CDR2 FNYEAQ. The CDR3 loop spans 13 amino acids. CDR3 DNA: TGTGCCAGCAGCCCCTCCCGAGGGACTGAAGCTTTCTTT. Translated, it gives CASSPSRGTEAFF.

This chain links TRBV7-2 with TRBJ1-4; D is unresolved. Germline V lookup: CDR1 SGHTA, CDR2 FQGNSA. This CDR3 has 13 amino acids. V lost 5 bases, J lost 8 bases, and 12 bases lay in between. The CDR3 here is CASSQNAGEKLFF. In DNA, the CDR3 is TGTGCCAGCAGCCAAAATGCGGGCGAAAAACTGTTTTTT.

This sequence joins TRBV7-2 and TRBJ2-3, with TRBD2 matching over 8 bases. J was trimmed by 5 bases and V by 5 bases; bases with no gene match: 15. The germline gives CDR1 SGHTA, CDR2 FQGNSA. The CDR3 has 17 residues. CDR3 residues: CASSRSRGGGPQDTQYF. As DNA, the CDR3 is TGTGCCAGCAGCCGTTCTCGAGGCGGGGGGCCCCAAGATACGCAGTATTTT.

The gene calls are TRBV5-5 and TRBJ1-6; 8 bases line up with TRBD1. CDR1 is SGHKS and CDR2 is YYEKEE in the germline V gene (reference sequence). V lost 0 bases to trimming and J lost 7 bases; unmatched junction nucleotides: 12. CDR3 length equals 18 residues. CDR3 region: CASSLVDQGADRNSPLHF. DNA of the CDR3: TGTGCCAGCAGCTTGGTGGACCAGGGGGCCGACCGGAATTCACCCCTCCACTTT.

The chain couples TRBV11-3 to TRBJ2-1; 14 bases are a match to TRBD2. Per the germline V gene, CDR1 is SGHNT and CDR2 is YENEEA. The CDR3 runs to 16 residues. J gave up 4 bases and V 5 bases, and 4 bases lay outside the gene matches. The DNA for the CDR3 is TGTGCCAGCAGCCCTGGGACTAGCGGGGGTTACAATGAGCAGTTCTTC. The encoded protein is CASSPGTSGGYNEQFF.

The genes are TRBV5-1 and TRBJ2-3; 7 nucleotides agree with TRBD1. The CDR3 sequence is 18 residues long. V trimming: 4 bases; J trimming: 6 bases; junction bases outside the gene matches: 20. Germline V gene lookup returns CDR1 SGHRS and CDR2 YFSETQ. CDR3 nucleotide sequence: TGCGCCAGCAGCCTTCTACCCGGAGACAGGGAGTTACGGGATACGCAGTATTTT. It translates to CASSLLPGDRELRDTQYF.

The CDR3 is CASSSPGQGFVGANVLTF. Here the CDR3 DNA reads TGTGCCAGCAGCTCGCCGGGACAGGGGTTCGTTGGGGCCAACGTCCTGACTTTC. The chain combines TRBV5-4 with TRBJ2-6; 10 bases are shared with TRBD1. This CDR3 is 18 amino acids long. V shed 3 bases and J 3 bases; nucleotides not matched to a gene: 9. Germline CDR1 reads SGHNT; CDR2 reads YYREEE (reference sequence).

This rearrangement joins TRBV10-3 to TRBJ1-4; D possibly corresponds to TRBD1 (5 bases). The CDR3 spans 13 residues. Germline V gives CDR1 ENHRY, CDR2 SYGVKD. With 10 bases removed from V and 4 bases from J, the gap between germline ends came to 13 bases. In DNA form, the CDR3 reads TGTGCCACCCGCCAGGGAGGTAATGAAAAACTGTTTTTT. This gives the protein CATRQGGNEKLFF.

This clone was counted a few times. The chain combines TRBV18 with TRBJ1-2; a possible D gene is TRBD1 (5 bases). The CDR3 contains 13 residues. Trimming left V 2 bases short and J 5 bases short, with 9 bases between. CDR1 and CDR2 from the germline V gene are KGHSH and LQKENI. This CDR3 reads CASSPKDIYGYTF. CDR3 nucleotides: TGTGCCAGCTCACCAAAGGACATATATGGCTACACCTTC.

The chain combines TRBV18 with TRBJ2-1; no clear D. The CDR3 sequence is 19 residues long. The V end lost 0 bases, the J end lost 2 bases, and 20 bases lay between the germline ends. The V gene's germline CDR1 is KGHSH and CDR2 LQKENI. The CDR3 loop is CASSPPTYRGRGTYNEQFF. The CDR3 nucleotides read TGTGCCAGCTCACCACCGACCTACCGAGGCCGAGGAACCTACAATGAGCAGTTCTTC.

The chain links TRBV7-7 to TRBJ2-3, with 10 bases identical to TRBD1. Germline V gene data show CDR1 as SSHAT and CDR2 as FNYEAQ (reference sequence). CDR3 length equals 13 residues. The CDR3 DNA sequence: TGTGCTAGCGGGACAGGGGGCACAGATACGCAGTATTTT. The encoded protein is CASGTGGTDTQYF.

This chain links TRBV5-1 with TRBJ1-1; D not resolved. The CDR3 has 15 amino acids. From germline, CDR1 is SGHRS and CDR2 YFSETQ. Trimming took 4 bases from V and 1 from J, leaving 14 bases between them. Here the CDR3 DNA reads TGCGCCAGCAGCCGTACGGTTTCGGGGAACACTGAAGCTTTCTTT. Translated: CASSRTVSGNTEAFF.

Written as DNA, the CDR3 is TGCGCCAGCAGCATTAATGGGGGGGTAGGGCAGCCCCAGCATTTT. Residues: CASSINGGVGQPQHF. The chain couples TRBV5-1 to TRBJ1-5, with D tentatively TRBD1 (5 bases). CDR1 is SGHRS and CDR2 is YFSETQ in the germline V gene. CDR3 size: 15 residues. The ends were cut back, 4 bases at V and 7 bases at J, with 18 bases in the middle.